A selection of T cell receptor beta chains follows, all from one sample in a study of PD-L1 blockade in urothelial cancer. Profiled with immunoSEQ multiplex PCR; TCRdb holds only in-frame clones, not every one. Of some 120,000 clones listed, around 89% are singletons. This specimen consisted of PBMCs, obtained around atezolizumab (anti-PD-L1) treatment. These receptors all stem from a man in his fifties or sixties with urothelial cancer. The CDR3 runs from the conserved cysteine through the conserved F or W. Each record gives: clone size, V gene, J gene, D gene, CDR3 protein, CDR3 DNA. D genes are given only for firm matches. Clone size is stated in some rows and not others, as once, few, many or a class when expanded.

clone size: .
V gene: TRBV2
J gene: TRBJ2-3
D gene: TRBD1
CDR3 protein: CASSLQGPSTDTQYF
CDR3 DNA: TGTGCCAGCAGTCTACAGGGGCCATCCACAGATACGCAGTATTTT

clone size: few
V gene: TRBV19
J gene: TRBJ2-5
D gene: .
CDR3 protein: CASSTSSGAETQYF
CDR3 DNA: TGTGCCAGTAGTACCTCATCTGGGGCGGAGACCCAGTACTTC

clone size: .
V gene: TRBV6-5
J gene: TRBJ1-1
D gene: TRBD1
CDR3 protein: CASSIQGRSEAFF
CDR3 DNA: TGTGCCAGCAGTATACAGGGGCGGTCTGAAGCTTTCTTT

clone size: .
V gene: TRBV5-4
J gene: TRBJ2-1
D gene: .
CDR3 protein: CASSSRVTDEQFF
CDR3 DNA: TGTGCCAGCAGCTCGAGGGTTACGGATGAGCAGTTCTTC

clone size: .
V gene: TRBV29-1
J gene: TRBJ2-1
D gene: TRBD1
CDR3 protein: CSVGTGDSEQFF
CDR3 DNA: TGCAGCGTCGGGACAGGGGACAGTGAGCAGTTCTTC

clone size: once
V gene: TRBV18
J gene: TRBJ2-7
D gene: TRBD2
CDR3 protein: CASSPPGREDEQYF
CDR3 DNA: TGTGCCAGCTCACCACCCGGGAGGGAGGACGAGCAGTACTTC

clone size: .
V gene: TRBV18
J gene: TRBJ1-4
D gene: .
CDR3 protein: CASSPPGQVATNEKLFF
CDR3 DNA: TGTGCCAGCTCACCACCGGGCCAGGTTGCAACTAATGAAAAACTGTTTTTT

clone size: .
V gene: TRBV4-1
J gene: TRBJ2-7
D gene: TRBD1
CDR3 protein: CASSQPGTGWYEQYF
CDR3 DNA: TGCGCCAGCAGCCAACCCGGGACAGGGTGGTACGAGCAGTACTTC

clone size: .
V gene: TRBV6-5
J gene: TRBJ1-2
D gene: TRBD1
CDR3 protein: CASSYGTEGRGYTF
CDR3 DNA: TGTGCCAGCAGTTACGGGACAGAGGGGAGAGGCTACACCTTC

clone size: few
V gene: TRBV7-2
J gene: TRBJ2-5
D gene: .
CDR3 protein: CASSLVGPGAQYF
CDR3 DNA: TGTGCCAGCAGCTTAGTTGGCCCAGGGGCCCAGTACTTC

clone size: .
V gene: TRBV6-6
J gene: TRBJ2-7
D gene: TRBD1
CDR3 protein: CASSYSRQGGYEQYF
CDR3 DNA: TGTGCCAGCAGTTACTCGAGACAGGGGGGTTACGAGCAGTACTTC

clone size: .
V gene: TRBV9
J gene: TRBJ2-5
D gene: .
CDR3 protein: CASSVHEVGETQYF
CDR3 DNA: TGTGCCAGCAGCGTTCATGAGGTGGGAGAGACCCAGTACTTC

clone size: .
V gene: TRBV7-2
J gene: TRBJ2-1
D gene: .
CDR3 protein: CASSPRRGGPYNEQFF
CDR3 DNA: TGTGCCAGCAGCCCCAGAAGGGGAGGCCCCTACAATGAGCAGTTCTTC

clone size: few
V gene: TRBV5-6
J gene: TRBJ2-3
D gene: .
CDR3 protein: CASSLTGLIGNTQYF
CDR3 DNA: TGTGCCAGCAGCTTGACGGGATTAATAGGGAATACGCAGTATTTT

clone size: .
V gene: TRBV11-2
J gene: TRBJ2-3
D gene: TRBD1
CDR3 protein: CASSLERDRLWDTQYF
CDR3 DNA: TGTGCCAGCAGCTTAGAGCGGGACAGGCTATGGGATACGCAGTATTTT

clone size: .
V gene: TRBV7-2
J gene: TRBJ2-3
D gene: .
CDR3 protein: CASSLVGGLFTDTQYF
CDR3 DNA: TGTGCCAGCAGCTTAGTGGGCGGACTTTTCACAGATACGCAGTATTTT

clone size: .
V gene: TRBV30
J gene: TRBJ2-5
D gene: TRBD2
CDR3 protein: CAWSEGLAGVYETQYF
CDR3 DNA: TGTGCCTGGAGCGAGGGACTAGCGGGAGTTTATGAGACCCAGTACTTC

clone size: .
V gene: TRBV18
J gene: TRBJ1-1
D gene: .
CDR3 protein: CASSPSSGTAFF
CDR3 DNA: TGTGCCAGCTCACCGAGTAGCGGGACGGCTTTCTTT

clone size: few
V gene: TRBV6-1
J gene: TRBJ2-1
D gene: TRBD2
CDR3 protein: CASSETGGPRSEQFF
CDR3 DNA: TGTGCCAGCAGTGAAACGGGGGGGCCCAGAAGTGAGCAGTTCTTC

clone size: once
V gene: TRBV5-1
J gene: TRBJ2-7
D gene: .
CDR3 protein: CASSLAQVSAYEQYF
CDR3 DNA: TGCGCCAGCAGCTTGGCACAGGTTTCGGCCTACGAGCAGTACTTC

clone size: .
V gene: TRBV19
J gene: TRBJ2-3
D gene: TRBD2
CDR3 protein: CASRAASGRGTQYF
CDR3 DNA: TGTGCCAGTCGGGCCGCTAGCGGGAGAGGGACGCAGTATTTT

clone size: .
V gene: TRBV7-2
J gene: TRBJ1-2
D gene: TRBD1
CDR3 protein: CASSRTTGEGYGYTF
CDR3 DNA: TGTGCCAGCAGCCGAACGACAGGGGAGGGCTATGGCTACACCTTC

clone size: .
V gene: TRBV6-5
J gene: TRBJ1-2
D gene: .
CDR3 protein: CASAARQHYGYTF
CDR3 DNA: TGTGCCAGCGCTGCGCGACAGCACTATGGCTACACCTTC